Each of the 11 T cell receptor beta chains below was sequenced from the same sample in a study of molecular identifiers for immune sequencing clone quantification. TCRdb reprocessed the PCR reads with MiXCR, giving one entry per CDR3 protein. The profile shows about 320,000 distinct CDR3 sequences, roughly 24% of them singletons. Specimen: naive CD8+ T cells from blood, with Jurkat cell RNA spiked in. Documented subset: FACS-sorted CD8+CD4-CCR7+CD45RA+ naive T cells. These TCRs come from a human donor in good health. Some libraries in this study had Jurkat cell RNA spiked in.

The V and J genes are TRBV15 and TRBJ1-5, with D unclear. In germline, CDR1 is LNHNV, CDR2 YYDKDF (reference sequence). The length of the CDR3 is 13 residues. Deletions cut 9 bases from V and 2 bases from J, with 11 bases between. CDR3 region: CATAPWGNQPQHF. DNA of the CDR3: TGTGCCACAGCCCCCTGGGGCAATCAGCCCCAGCATTTT.

This clonotype was seen a few times. The chain combines TRBV7-2 with TRBJ2-1, with TRBD2 identical over 8 bases. This CDR3 spans 17 amino acids. V lost 1 base to trimming and J lost 2 bases; unmatched junction nucleotides: 7. Germline values: CDR1 SGHTA, CDR2 FQGNSA. The chain's CDR3 is CASSLETLAGPYNEQFF. DNA of the CDR3: TGTGCCAGCAGCTTAGAGACCCTAGCGGGCCCCTACAATGAGCAGTTCTTC.

This clonotype was observed a single time. The chain carries TRBV7-8 and TRBJ1-1; D unclear. The V and J ends lost 5 bases and 2 bases respectively, with 15 bases between them. The length of the CDR3 is 15 residues. In germline, CDR1 is SGHVS, CDR2 FQNEAQ. Here the CDR3 reads CASSEVRGNNTEAFF. CDR3 DNA: TGTGCCAGCAGCGAGGTTCGGGGTAATAACACTGAAGCTTTCTTT.

This clonotype was detected ten times or more. One end of the junction is discordant with germline, which a read error may explain. The rearrangement uses TRBV7-9 and TRBJ2-7, with D perhaps TRBD1 or TRBD2 (5 bases each). CDR3 size: 15 residues. The germline V gene encodes CDR1 SEHNR and CDR2 FQNEAQ (reference sequence). The CDR3 nucleotides are TGTGCCAGCAGCCTAGCCAACAGGCCGACCTACGAGCAGTACTTC. Amino acids: CASSLANRPTYEQYF.

This clonotype was observed a few times. Sequence at one end of the junction differs from germline and may be a read error. The V call is TRBV4-3, the J call TRBJ2-1; D unresolved. Germline CDR1 reads LGHNA; CDR2 reads YSLEER. The CDR3 runs 15 residues. CDR3: CASSQEVAAYSEQLF. In nucleotides, the CDR3 is TGCGCCAGCAGCCAAGAGGTAGCTGCCTACAGTGAGCAGCTCTTC.

This clonotype was picked up many times. The chain links TRBV9 to TRBJ1-1; TRBD1 aligns across 7 bases. Germline CDR1 reads SGDLS; CDR2 reads YYNGEE. The V segment lost 3 bases and the J segment 0 bases; nucleotides outside the gene matches: 5. This CDR3 spans 15 amino acids. The DNA of the CDR3 is TGTGCCAGCAGCGAAGGGGGCCCACTGAACACTGAAGCTTTCTTT. It encodes CASSEGGPLNTEAFF.

This clonotype showed up many times. This chain joins TRBV7-9 and TRBJ2-3; 8 bases map to TRBD1. V shed 4 bases and J 3 bases; nucleotides not matched to a gene: 18. CDR1 and CDR2 (germline): SEHNR, FQNEAQ (reference sequence). The CDR3 is 19 amino acids. CDR3 residues: CASSSLTTWTGSQTDTQYF. The CDR3 DNA is TGTGCCAGCAGCTCTTTAACCACCTGGACAGGGTCTCAAACAGATACGCAGTATTTT.

This clonotype was recorded many times. The chain is built from TRBV4-1 and TRBJ2-7; 9 nucleotides align to TRBD2. The germline CDR1 and CDR2 sequences are MGHRA and YSYEKL. The CDR3 runs 16 residues. Trimming removed 2 bases from V and 4 bases from J; junction bases left unmatched: 9. In nucleotides, the CDR3 is TGCGCCAGCAGCCAAAAGCATAGCGGGGGCTGGTACGAGCAGTACTTC. The encoded protein is CASSQKHSGGWYEQYF.

This clonotype appeared many times. The chain is built from TRBV12-5 and TRBJ2-7; 8 bases align to TRBD2. V dropped 6 bases and J dropped 7; count of bases not matched to a gene: 14. The CDR3 covers 15 residues. CDR1 is LGHNT and CDR2 is FRNRAP in the germline V gene. The CDR3 sequence is CASGSFAGGWSEQYF. The CDR3 coding sequence is TGTGCTAGTGGCTCCTTCGCGGGAGGTTGGTCGGAGCAGTACTTC.

This clonotype appeared a few times. The chain combines TRBV11-2 with TRBJ2-5; tentative D call: TRBD2 (6 bases). Trimming left V 1 base short and J 0 bases short, with 12 bases between. This CDR3 spans 16 amino acids. CDR1 SGHAT and CDR2 FQNNGV come from the germline V gene. The DNA for the CDR3 is TGTGCCAGCAGCTTAGGGTTCGGGGGATACCAAGAGACCCAGTACTTC. The encoded protein is CASSLGFGGYQETQYF.

The chain uses TRBV5-4 and TRBJ2-7; tentative D call: TRBD1 (5 bases). Trimming removed 8 bases at V and 9 bases at J, with 18 bases between. CDR1 is SGHNT and CDR2 is YYREEE in the germline V gene (reference sequence). This CDR3 region has 12 residues. This CDR3 is CASSYQGGGQYF. CDR3 DNA: TGTGCCAGTAGTTACCAGGGTGGCGGGCAGTACTTC. Using reference TRBV5-4 and TRBJ2-7 for the parts outside the CDR3, the full variable domain is ETGVTQSPTHLIKTRGQQVTLRCSSQSGHNTVSWYQQALGQGPQFIFQYYREEENGRGNFPPRFSGLQFPNYSSELNVNALELDDSALYLCASSYQGGGQYFGPGTRLTVT.